This TCR beta chain was found in a study of CD8 T cells in Susac syndrome. Broader study findings: Individuals included in the TCR sequencing and HLA analysis were acknowledged by the study to be relatively few in number.

The multiple sclerosis controls comprised treatment-naive patients whose relapsing-remitting disease was stable or active. Random-hexamer reverse transcription was applied to about 0.45 to 1 ug RNA. Multiplex PCR with immunoSEQ amplified the TCR beta CDR3 across 54 Vbeta and 13 Jbeta. A single record per CDR3 protein comes from TCRdb applying MiXCR to the immunoSEQ multiplex PCR reads. The repertoire consists of roughly 140,000 distinct CDR3 sequences, with 95% to 96% occurring once and the leading ten covering over 0.12%. About this clonotype: Its antigen is as yet unknown.

Trimming cost V 8 bases and J 2 bases, with 15 bases left between them. The CDR3 is 14 residues long. Per germline, CDR1 PRHDT and CDR2 FYEKMQ (reference sequence). Sequenced input: CD8+ T cells from PBMCs. This chain connects TRBV13 to TRBJ1-2; the D is unclear. The sequence was obtained from a human donor with multiple sclerosis. The DNA for the CDR3 is TGTGCCAGCCACCCCTCCCGGGCAAACTATGGCTACACCTTC. It specifies CASHPSRANYGYTF.